Each of the 12 T cell receptor beta chains below was sequenced from the same sample in a study of blood T cell repertoires in COVID-19. Here immunoSEQ multiplex PCR was the method, and the copy in TCRdb shows in-frame clones only, minus some. The table records hundreds of thousands of clones, 80% to 90% of them present only once. Source material: peripheral blood. The receptors derive from a woman aged 50 to 60 with COVID-19, enrolled during active disease.

The chain couples TRBV7-6 to TRBJ2-1; weak D call: TRBD2 (6 bases). Trimming took 4 bases from V and 6 from J, leaving 13 bases between them. The CDR3 is made up of 14 amino acids. CDR1 is SGHVS and CDR2 is FNYEAQ in the germline V gene. CDR3 sequence (DNA): TGTGCCAGCAGCTCCCGGGACTTAGCCAATGAGCAGTTCTTC. Translating it yields CASSSRDLANEQFF.

The V gene is TRBV28, the J gene TRBJ1-2; 9 nucleotides agree with TRBD1. CDR3 size: 15 residues. Germline values: CDR1 MDHEN, CDR2 SYDVKM. Germline trimming cut 5 bases from V and 7 bases from J; bases unmatched to any gene: 11. The CDR3 DNA follows: TGTGCCAGCAGTCGCACAGGGGGCGGGTTTGGTGGCTACACCTTC. Its protein is CASSRTGGGFGGYTF.

This clone has just one count. The chain recombines TRBV4-2 with TRBJ2-7, with D possibly being TRBD2 (5 bases). Germline V gene data show CDR1 as LGHNA and CDR2 as YNFKEQ. The V gene lost 0 bases and the J gene lost 3 bases, with 15 bases spanning the gap. This CDR3 has 16 amino acids. CDR3 in amino acids: CASSQDRGPSLYEQYF. CDR3 DNA sequence: TGTGCCAGCAGCCAAGATCGGGGTCCCTCCCTCTACGAGCAGTACTTC.

The sample holds a few counts of this clone. This chain links TRBV7-9 with TRBJ1-2, with D perhaps matching TRBD1 (5 bases). V gave up 5 bases and J gave up 2 bases, with 15 bases separating them. The CDR3 extends over 15 amino acids. Germline V lookup: CDR1 SEHNR, CDR2 FQNEAQ (reference sequence). The CDR3 loop reads CASSPPVTANYGYTF. As DNA, the CDR3 is TGTGCCAGCAGCCCTCCCGTGACAGCCAACTATGGCTACACCTTC.

This rearrangement joins TRBV25-1 to TRBJ1-6, with D maybe TRBD1 (5 bases). This CDR3 spans 16 amino acids. Germline loops: CDR1 MGHDK, CDR2 SYGVNS. Trimming removed 1 base at V and 4 bases at J, with 11 bases between. This CDR3 reads CASSESGDPYNSPLHF. The CDR3, as DNA: TGTGCCAGCAGTGAATCGGGGGATCCTTATAATTCACCCCTCCACTTT. Filled out from reference TRBV25-1 and TRBJ1-6, the complete variable domain reads EADIYQTPRYLVIGTGKKITLECSQTMGHDKMYWYQQDPGMELHLIHYSYGVNSTEKGDLSSESTVSRIRTEHFPLTLESARPSHTSQYLCASSESGDPYNSPLHFGNGTRLTVT.

The chain combines TRBV5-5 with TRBJ1-5, with D possibly TRBD1 on 5 matching bases. The length of the CDR3 is 13 residues. Between the trimmed V and J ends, which lost 3 bases and 6 bases, there was a span of 10 bases. Germline-derived CDR1 and CDR2 are SGHKS and YYEKEE (reference sequence). The CDR3 sequence: CASSSGGGQPQHF. The CDR3 DNA reads as TGTGCCAGCAGCTCTGGGGGAGGTCAGCCCCAGCATTTT.

The rearrangement joins TRBV7-9 to TRBJ2-1, with TRBD1 identical over 9 bases. CDR1 and CDR2 (germline): SEHNR, FQNEAQ (reference sequence). The CDR3 sequence is 15 residues long. V gave up 5 bases and J gave up 6 bases; unmatched junction bases: 8. The CDR3 DNA follows: TGTGCCAGCAGCCCACAGGGGGCGCATATCAATGAGCAGTTCTTC. As protein: CASSPQGAHINEQFF.

The rearrangement uses TRBV3-1 (or the pseudogene TRBV3-2) and TRBJ2-5; 12 positions match TRBD2. Germline V gene lookup returns CDR1 LGHDT and CDR2 YNNKEL (reference sequence). CDR3 size: 18 residues. After removal of 4 bases from V and 2 bases from J, the junction contained 11 bases not matched to a gene. Here the CDR3 DNA reads TGTGCCAGCAGCCCCCGGGGCCCTAGCGGGAGGGGGCAAGAGACCCAGTACTTC. Translated, it gives CASSPRGPSGRGQETQYF.

This chain joins TRBV6-1 and TRBJ2-7; tentatively, D is TRBD1 (6 bases). Germline-derived CDR1 and CDR2 are MNHNS and SASEGT. The CDR3 sequence is 16 residues long. V was trimmed by 2 bases and J by 0 bases, leaving 14 bases between them. The CDR3 region has the DNA TGTGCCAGCAGTGAAACGGGACAAACCTACTCCTACGAGCAGTACTTC. This sequence encodes CASSETGQTYSYEQYF.

This sequence joins TRBV10-1 and TRBJ2-3, with 11 bases fitting TRBD2. This CDR3 is 16 amino acids long. CDR1 and CDR2 from the germline V gene are WNHNN and SYGVQD (reference sequence). Losses at the gene ends were 4 bases for V and 7 bases for J; bases not matched to a gene: 10. The CDR3 bases are TGCGCCAGCAGTGTTCGGCTAGCGGGAGGAGTGAATACGCAGTATTTT. It is translated as CASSVRLAGGVNTQYF.

The chain combines TRBV27 with TRBJ1-5; D is possibly TRBD1 (5 bases). V lost 0 bases and J 2 bases, leaving 11 bases between the germline ends. The germline CDR1 and CDR2 sequences are MNHEY and SMNVEV (reference sequence). This CDR3 has 16 residues. The CDR3 nucleotides are TGTGCCAGCAGTTTATCGGTCCCGGGGGGCAATCAGCCCCAGCATTTT. It codes for CASSLSVPGGNQPQHF.

The chain employs TRBV14 and TRBJ1-2; 8 bases fit TRBD1. The CDR3 is made up of 15 amino acids. Per the germline V gene, CDR1 is SGHDN and CDR2 is FVKESK. Trimming removed 4 bases from V and 1 base from J; junction bases left unmatched: 5. The CDR3 loop is CASSLQGQDNYGYTF. CDR3 nucleotides: TGTGCCAGCAGCCTCCAGGGACAGGATAACTATGGCTACACCTTC. Looking up the rest from reference TRBV14 and TRBJ1-2 gives the full variable domain: EAGVTQFPSHSVIEKGQTVTLRCDPISGHDNLYWYRRVMGKEIKFLLHFVKESKQDESGMPNNRFLAERTGGTYSTLKVQPAELEDSGVYFCASSLQGQDNYGYTFGSGTRLTVV.